This passage covers 24 T cell receptor beta chains from one sample sequenced in a study of T cell responses to AZD1222 COVID-19 vaccine. Sequencing was performed with immunoSEQ multiplex PCR; in TCRdb, only in-frame clones are kept and a portion is missing. The repertoire consists of about 120,000 clones, with about 80% occurring once and the leading ten covering about 9.4%. The sequencing used peripheral blood, collected on day 0 of AZD1222 vaccination. These receptors were obtained from an adult in good health.

V gene TRBV11-3 combines with J gene TRBJ2-5; 7 bases match TRBD1. The CDR3 has 14 amino acids. Germline CDR1 is SGHNT and CDR2 is YENEEA. The trim removed 1 base at V and 2 bases at J, leaving 1 base unmatched. In DNA form, the CDR3 reads TGTGCCAGCAGCTTAGCGGGACAGCAAGAGACCCAGTACTTC. Encoded protein: CASSLAGQQETQYF. The full variable domain, in which reference TRBV11-3 and TRBJ2-5 provide the parts outside the CDR3, is EAGVVQSPRYKIIEKKQPVAFWCNPISGHNTLYWYLQNLGQGPELLIRYENEEAVDDSQLPKDRFSAERLKGVDSTLKIQPAELGDSAVYLCASSLAGQQETQYFGPGTRLLVL.

This clone was picked up one time. V usage is TRBV7-3 and J usage is TRBJ2-5, with 8 nucleotides matching TRBD2. The CDR3 is 15 residues long. The trim removed 4 bases at V and 5 bases at J, leaving 9 bases unmatched. CDR1 and CDR2 (germline): SGHTA, FQGTGA. This chain's CDR3 is CASSSPGLGGETQYF. The CDR3 DNA sequence: TGTGCCAGCAGCTCGCCGGGACTAGGGGGTGAGACCCAGTACTTC.

A remark on this clone: Germline and junction disagree at one end, which may indicate a read error. The CDR3 DNA reads as TGCAGTGCTAGCTCCCTAGCGGGAGCGCTCTTC. This sequence encodes CSASSLAGALF. The gene calls are TRBV20-1 and TRBJ2-1; 10 bases align to TRBD2. Germline CDR1 and CDR2: DFQATT and SNEGSKA (reference sequence). This CDR3 contains 11 residues.

The CDR3 nucleotides are TGCGCCAGCAGCTTGGTTGGGGGCAGAACCGGGGAGCTGTTTTTT. Translation: CASSLVGGRTGELFF. The rearrangement joins TRBV5-1 to TRBJ2-2, with a tentative D call TRBD1 (6 bases). This CDR3 has 15 amino acids. Germline V lookup: CDR1 SGHRS, CDR2 YFSETQ. V lost 0 bases, J lost 5 bases, and 11 bases lay in between.

CDR3 in amino acids: CASTTGQLVTGELFF. The CDR3 nucleotides read TGTGCCAGTACGACAGGACAACTTGTCACCGGGGAGCTGTTTTTT. The chain carries TRBV7-2 and TRBJ2-2, with a weak D call TRBD1 (6 bases). The CDR3 has 15 residues. Germline CDR1 SGHTA, CDR2 FQGNSA. The V end was cut by 9 bases, the J end by 4 bases, with 18 bases between.

This chain connects TRBV28 to TRBJ1-2; TRBD1 might be the D (5 bases). The CDR3 is 12 amino acids. In germline, CDR1 is MDHEN, CDR2 SYDVKM. The V end was cut by 8 bases, the J end by 8 bases, with 15 bases between. The CDR3 DNA follows: TGTGCCAGCGTCGGGACCGAAAGGGGCTACACCTTC. Protein: CASVGTERGYTF.

The rearrangement uses TRBV5-1 and TRBJ1-1, with D tentatively TRBD1 (5 bases). V lost 2 bases, J lost 0 bases, and 14 bases lay in between. CDR1 is SGHRS, CDR2 YFSETQ, per germline. The CDR3 loop spans 16 amino acids. DNA of the CDR3: TGCGCCAGCAGCTTTTATGGGGCCGCGGTGAACACTGAAGCTTTCTTT. Its translation is CASSFYGAAVNTEAFF.

This chain uses TRBV27 with TRBJ2-3; tentative D call: TRBD1 (6 bases). V gave up 5 bases and J gave up 2 bases, with 14 bases separating them. Germline loops: CDR1 MNHEY, CDR2 SMNVEV (reference sequence). This CDR3 is 15 amino acids long. The CDR3 DNA sequence: TGTGCCAGCAGTCCAACGGGACACTACACAGATACGCAGTATTTT. It yields the protein CASSPTGHYTDTQYF.

The chain links TRBV28 to TRBJ1-2; D is perhaps TRBD1 (6 bases). The CDR3 spans 15 residues. Germline CDR1 and CDR2: MDHEN and SYDVKM. V was clipped by 5 bases and J by 0 bases, with 13 bases between them. This chain's CDR3 is CASSPWTETNYGYTF. DNA of the CDR3: TGTGCCAGCAGTCCATGGACAGAGACTAACTATGGCTACACCTTC.

The gene calls are TRBV5-1 and TRBJ2-1; TRBD2 aligns across 10 bases. Germline CDR1 reads SGHRS; CDR2 reads YFSETQ. The ends lost 1 base at V and 5 bases at J; junction bases unmatched: 15. This CDR3 is 19 amino acids long. The CDR3 loop reads CASSLMTSGHGILNNEQFF. The CDR3 nucleotides read TGCGCCAGCAGCTTGATGACTAGCGGGCATGGTATTCTTAACAATGAGCAGTTCTTC.

This sequence joins TRBV28 and TRBJ1-2; 12 nucleotides align to TRBD1. Unmatched junction bases numbered 14, after V lost 7 bases and J lost 2 bases. The germline CDR1 and CDR2 sequences are MDHEN and SYDVKM. CDR3 length: 18 residues. DNA of the CDR3: TGTGCCAGCACCATAGCCGGGACAGGGGGCAAGTGGAACTATGGCTACACCTTC. It is translated as CASTIAGTGGKWNYGYTF.

CDR3 nucleotide sequence: TGTGCCAGCAGCCAAGATGAGGGTAATGAAAAACTGTTTTTT. Its translation is CASSQDEGNEKLFF. The chain joins TRBV3-1 (or the pseudogene TRBV3-2) to TRBJ1-4; D remains unclear. In germline, CDR1 is LGHDT, CDR2 YNNKEL (reference sequence). The V end was cut by 0 bases, the J end by 4 bases, with 6 bases between. The CDR3 runs 14 residues.

This clone was counted a single time. The V and J genes are TRBV2 and TRBJ1-5; D not resolved. Germline V gene data show CDR1 as SNHLY and CDR2 as FYNNEI. This CDR3 has 13 amino acids. With 7 bases removed from V and 0 bases from J, the gap between germline ends came to 7 bases. CDR3 amino acids: CASKSSSNQPQHF. The CDR3 DNA sequence: TGTGCCAGCAAGAGTTCTAGCAATCAGCCCCAGCATTTT.

The sample holds a few counts of this clone. V and J are TRBV5-1 and TRBJ2-7; TRBD1 matches 9 bases. With V trimmed by 0 bases and J by 3 bases, 1 base remained unmatched. The CDR3 is 14 residues long. Per the germline V gene, CDR1 is SGHRS and CDR2 is YFSETQ. CDR3 nucleotide sequence: TGCGCCAGCAGCTTGGGGGACAGGGTCTACGAGCAGTACTTC. Translating gives CASSLGDRVYEQYF.

The chain's CDR3 is CASSTLAGVSYNEQFF. DNA for the CDR3: TGTGCCAGCAGCACGCTAGCGGGGGTGTCCTACAATGAGCAGTTCTTC. The chain links TRBV3-1 (or the pseudogene TRBV3-2) to TRBJ2-1, with 10 positions matching TRBD2. CDR1 LGHDT and CDR2 YNNKEL come from the germline V gene (reference sequence). V was pared by 5 bases and J by 1 base, with 5 bases of the junction left unmatched. The CDR3 is 16 amino acids.

This clone has only a few counts. V usage is TRBV7-2 and J usage is TRBJ1-2; weak D call: TRBD1 (5 bases). V shed 3 bases and J shed 8 bases, with 16 bases lying between them. Germline CDR1 reads SGHTA; CDR2 reads FQGNSA. The CDR3 sequence is 14 residues long. CDR3 residues: CASSFQGSGEGYTF. DNA of the CDR3: TGTGCCAGCAGCTTCCAGGGTTCCGGTGAGGGCTACACCTTC.

V is TRBV10-1 and J is TRBJ1-6; no definite D call. The CDR3 loop spans 17 amino acids. CDR1 and CDR2 (germline): WNHNN, SYGVQD (reference sequence). Trimming removed 9 bases at V and 0 bases at J, with 18 bases between. This CDR3 reads CASASWTDSSYNSPLHF. The CDR3 DNA sequence: TGCGCCAGTGCCTCTTGGACCGATAGCTCCTATAATTCACCCCTCCACTTT.

The rearrangement links TRBV18 to TRBJ1-6; D may be TRBD1 (6 bases). Germline assignment: CDR1 KGHSH and CDR2 LQKENI. The CDR3 has 17 amino acids. Trimming stripped 3 bases from V and 0 bases from J, with 12 bases between. CDR3 in DNA: TGTGCCAGCTCACCTACGGGGGCCAGCTCCTATAATTCACCCCTCCACTTT. This gives the protein CASSPTGASSYNSPLHF.

This sequence joins TRBV2 and TRBJ2-1, with 10 bases matching TRBD1. The length of the CDR3 is 12 residues. V gave up 6 bases and J gave up 11 bases; unmatched junction bases: 4. Germline V gene sequence: CDR1 SNHLY, CDR2 FYNNEI. The CDR3 DNA reads as TGTGCCAGCAGGGACAGGGGGTTTAAGCAGTTCTTC. Encoded protein: CASRDRGFKQFF.

This chain joins TRBV28 and TRBJ1-1, with D maybe TRBD1 (6 bases). The CDR3 length is 15 residues. V was clipped by 1 base and J by 5 bases, with 14 bases between them. Germline CDR1 MDHEN, CDR2 SYDVKM. The CDR3 protein is CASSLSDRKGTEAFF. Written as DNA, the CDR3 is TGTGCCAGCAGTTTATCCGACAGGAAGGGTACTGAAGCTTTCTTT.

The chain has TRBV4-1 and TRBJ2-3; the D gene is possibly TRBD2 (7 bases). CDR3 length: 16 amino acids. The V gene's germline CDR1 is MGHRA and CDR2 YSYEKL. Trimming stripped 3 bases from V and 2 bases from J, with 15 bases between. Here the CDR3 DNA reads TGCGCCAGCAGCCAGGATCGGGGGGCTGACACAGATACGCAGTATTTT. It encodes CASSQDRGADTDTQYF.

The chain has TRBV18 and TRBJ2-2; 8 positions match TRBD1. The CDR3 is made up of 17 amino acids. With V trimmed by 1 base and J by 5 bases, 9 bases remained unmatched. Germline V gene data show CDR1 as KGHSH and CDR2 as LQKENI. CDR3 DNA sequence: TGTGCCAGCTCACCACAGTACCAGGGGGCAAGTACCGGGGAGCTGTTTTTT. Its translation: CASSPQYQGASTGELFF.

The rearrangement links TRBV29-1 to TRBJ2-5; the match to TRBD1 covers 7 bases. The CDR3 loop spans 13 amino acids. Germline V gene data show CDR1 as SQVTM and CDR2 as ANQGSEA. The trim removed 8 bases at V and 5 bases at J, leaving 11 bases unmatched. CDR3 in amino acids: CSTTHRGGETQYF. The CDR3 coding sequence is TGCAGCACGACCCACAGGGGCGGGGAGACCCAGTACTTC.

The chain carries TRBV5-5 and TRBJ1-5; 9 bases fit TRBD1. The CDR3 extends over 19 amino acids. With V trimmed by 0 bases and J by 2 bases, 12 bases remained unmatched. In germline, CDR1 is SGHKS, CDR2 YYEKEE (reference sequence). This CDR3 is CASSLDPGTGFVGNQPQHF. The CDR3 DNA reads as TGTGCCAGCAGCTTGGACCCCGGGACAGGGTTCGTAGGCAATCAGCCCCAGCATTTT.